One sample yielded the 13 T cell receptor beta chains listed below, sequenced in a study of shared clonotypes between healthy human individuals. Sequenced by immunoSEQ multiplex PCR; TCRdb stores in-frame clones only, minus some. The sample yields roughly 2.5 million clones, roughly 92% seen once. Sequences were obtained from naive CD4+ T cells sorted from blood. The subset here: CD45RA+ positively selected. These receptors were taken from a man aged 18 to 35 in good health.

This rearrangement joins TRBV30 to TRBJ1-6, with D maybe TRBD1 (6 bases). This CDR3 region has 15 residues. From germline, CDR1 is GTSNPN and CDR2 SVGIG (reference sequence). Trimming shortened V by 0 bases and J by 11 bases, and 17 bases separated the two germline ends. This chain's CDR3 is CAWSVRDTKNPPLHF. In DNA, the CDR3 is TGTGCCTGGAGTGTCCGGGACACCAAGAATCCACCCCTCCACTTT.

V and J are TRBV7-2 and TRBJ2-2; 10 bases align to TRBD2. This CDR3 spans 18 amino acids. The V gene's germline CDR1 is SGHTA and CDR2 FQGNSA. J was trimmed by 0 bases and V by 1 base; bases with no gene match: 5. CDR3 in amino acids: CASSLGASGRANTGELFF. In DNA form, the CDR3 reads TGTGCCAGCAGCTTAGGCGCTAGCGGGAGAGCGAACACCGGGGAGCTGTTTTTT.

This clone was picked up one time. The chain employs TRBV2 and TRBJ1-6; 8 bases are shared with TRBD1. Germline trimming cut 5 bases from V and 7 bases from J; bases unmatched to any gene: 4. The CDR3 runs 14 residues. Germline V lookup: CDR1 SNHLY, CDR2 FYNNEI. This chain's CDR3 is CASSWDRKNSPLHF. The CDR3 coding sequence is TGTGCCAGCAGTTGGGACAGGAAAAATTCACCCCTCCACTTT.

This clone was found once. The rearrangement links TRBV30 to TRBJ2-3; TRBD2 matches at 10 bases. CDR3 length: 13 residues. CDR1 GTSNPN and CDR2 SVGIG come from the germline V gene (reference sequence). Trimming removed 4 bases from V and 5 bases from J; junction bases left unmatched: 3. The CDR3: CAWKASGGDTQYF. CDR3 sequence (DNA): TGTGCCTGGAAGGCTAGCGGGGGAGATACGCAGTATTTT.

The rearrangement uses TRBV4-1 and TRBJ2-5; 16 bases fit TRBD2. Per the germline V gene, CDR1 is MGHRA and CDR2 is YSYEKL. Trimming at V came to 4 bases and at J to 1 base, leaving 9 bases not matched to a gene. The CDR3 is 19 amino acids. CDR3 nucleotides: TGCGCCAGCAGCCTGGTCCCGGGACTAGCGGGAGGGGGCCAAGAGACCCAGTACTTC. Its translation: CASSLVPGLAGGGQETQYF.

The chain carries TRBV7-8 and TRBJ1-3; weak D call: TRBD1 (5 bases). In germline, CDR1 is SGHVS, CDR2 FQNEAQ. This CDR3 spans 16 amino acids. Trimming took 5 bases from V and 1 from J, leaving 15 bases between them. The CDR3 spells CASSGKAGYSGNTIYF. The CDR3 region has the DNA TGTGCCAGCAGCGGGAAGGCAGGGTATTCTGGAAACACCATATATTTT.

Note on this clone: A junction end diverges from the germline sequence, so it may reflect a read error. The CDR3 loop is CASSDDRTAFF. The CDR3 nucleotides read TGCGCCAGCAGCGATGACCGGACAGCCTTTTTC. This sequence joins TRBV10-1 and TRBJ2-7; a weak D match, TRBD1 (6 bases). Germline CDR1 WNHNN, CDR2 SYGVQD (reference sequence). The CDR3 consists of 11 residues.

The rearrangement joins TRBV4-1 to TRBJ2-1; 9 bases are a match to TRBD1. The CDR3 runs to 17 residues. V dropped 0 bases and J dropped 5; count of bases not matched to a gene: 8. Germline loops: CDR1 MGHRA, CDR2 YSYEKL. The CDR3 bases are TGCGCCAGCAGCCAAGATCAAGGGGGACAGGGCAACAATGAGCAGTTCTTC. Protein sequence: CASSQDQGGQGNNEQFF.

Of note for this clone: In the same sample, other DNA sequences code for this CDR3. J is TRBJ2-1 and V is TRBV28; D is ambiguous. The V and J ends lost 6 bases and 0 bases respectively, with 12 bases between them. CDR1 MDHEN and CDR2 SYDVKM come from the germline V gene. This CDR3 has 15 amino acids. The CDR3 is CASSPTGLSYNEQFF. The CDR3 DNA follows: TGTGCCAGCAGCCCCACCGGTCTCTCCTACAATGAGCAGTTCTTC.

This clone was seen just once. The rearrangement uses TRBV6-1 and TRBJ1-6; D is ambiguous. The ends were cut back, 4 bases at V and 10 bases at J, with 8 bases in the middle. The germline V gene has CDR1 MNHNS and CDR2 SASEGT. The CDR3 totals 12 residues. CDR3 in amino acids: CASSAVGSPLHF. The CDR3 DNA sequence: TGTGCCAGCAGTGCGGTGGGGTCACCCCTCCACTTT.

V is TRBV6-1 and J is TRBJ1-1; D unresolved. The germline V and J ends were trimmed by 2 bases and 0 bases, with 13 bases remaining between them. CDR1 MNHNS and CDR2 SASEGT come from the germline V gene. This CDR3 contains 16 residues. The CDR3 coding sequence is TGTGCCAGCAGTGAAACCACAGCCTGGATGAACACTGAAGCTTTCTTT. It codes for CASSETTAWMNTEAFF.

The chain joins TRBV15 to TRBJ2-3, with 7 bases aligning to TRBD1. CDR1 is LNHNV and CDR2 is YYDKDF in the germline V gene (reference sequence). CDR3 length: 16 residues. Trimming removed 0 bases from V and 1 base from J; junction bases left unmatched: 4. For the CDR3, the DNA is TGTGCCACCAGCAGAGACGACAGGGCCGGCACAGATACGCAGTATTTT. This gives the protein CATSRDDRAGTDTQYF.

This sequence joins TRBV6-5 and TRBJ2-5; D unresolved. There are 14 residues in the CDR3. With 4 bases removed from V and 7 bases from J, the gap between germline ends came to 16 bases. Germline V lookup: CDR1 MNHEY, CDR2 SVGAGI. The CDR3 DNA reads TGTGCCAGCAGTTCAAATGCCGGCAAGGTGACCCAGTACTTC. Protein sequence: CASSSNAGKVTQYF.